The 5 T cell receptor beta chains below come from one sample, sequenced in a study of vaccination and CD4 T cells after COVID-19 (dated by TCRdb to 2022 to 2024). Their recognized antigens are unknown. What this sample's treatment or condition label stands for: roughly 10-day PBMC culture with coronavirus spike peptide pools or control peptides (ViraFEST assay). Preparation of the library involved PCR. The sequencing machine was an Illumina iSeq 100. DNA from cultured CD4+ T cells was subjected to TCR sequencing with the Oncomine TCR Beta short-read assay at the Johns Hopkins FTIC core. In-frame beta chains were kept once TCRdb had trimmed the public reads at Q25 with fastp and called clones with MiXCR. Each record represents a unique CDR3 protein, reported with the most common genes and DNA among its rows. The sample table lists some 10,000 distinct CDR3 sequences, approximately 60% of them with a count of one. About 31% of the sample lies in the top ten.

Input material: CD4+ T cells from blood, cultured in vitro. Receptors originate from a human donor who had recovered from COVID-19.

As regards this clonotype: At one of its ends the junction is not consistent with the germline gene, which may arise from a read error. The chain couples TRBV27 to TRBJ2-1; TRBD2 aligns across 9 bases. Germline V gene lookup returns CDR1 MNHEY and CDR2 SMNVEV (reference sequence). CDR3 length: 15 residues. The CDR3 nucleotides are TGTGCCAGCAGTAAAGCGGGAGGAGGCTACGATGAGCAGTTCTTC. Translating it yields CASSKAGGGYDEQFF.

The chain is built from TRBV6-1 and TRBJ1-1; 7 positions agree with TRBD1. This CDR3 comprises 13 residues. Germline CDR1 is MNHNS and CDR2 is SASEGT. With 6 bases clipped from V and 7 bases from J, the junction kept 8 bases outside the gene matches. CDR3 coding DNA: TGTGCCAGCAGAGTGACAGGGAGGTTTGAAGCTTTCTTT. This sequence encodes CASRVTGRFEAFF.

This clonotype has more than one count but fewer than ten. The CDR3 nucleotides are TGTGCCAGCAGGAGGGACTCCTACGAGCAGTACTTC. It translates to CASRRDSYEQYF. The rearrangement uses TRBV6-1 and TRBJ2-7, with D maybe TRBD2 (5 bases). The CDR3 loop spans 12 amino acids. Looked up from germline, CDR1 is MNHNS and CDR2 is SASEGT. The V gene lost 6 bases and the J gene lost 0 bases, with 6 bases spanning the gap.

The chain joins TRBV6-2 or TRBV6-3 to TRBJ2-2; D may be TRBD2 (5 bases). Germline lookup yields CDR1 MNHEY and CDR2 SVGEGT. The CDR3 sequence is 15 residues long. V was trimmed by 5 bases and J by 7 bases, leaving 17 bases between them. The chain's CDR3 is CASSRRGIRSGELFF. For the CDR3, the DNA is TGTGCCAGCAGTAGACGAGGGATCCGGAGCGGGGAGCTGTTTTTT.

There are a few counts of this clonotype. This chain links TRBV10-2 with TRBJ1-5; 8 nucleotides match TRBD1. From germline, CDR1 is WSHSY and CDR2 SAAADI. This CDR3 spans 17 amino acids. V was pared by 8 bases and J by 0 bases, with 12 bases of the junction left unmatched. CDR3 in DNA: TGCGCCAGCCGAAGTTCGACAGGGGACCCTAGCAATCAGCCCCAGCATTTT. Translating gives CASRSSTGDPSNQPQHF.